This T cell receptor beta chain came from a study of blood T cells in healthy people across ages. Through a sample-barcoded 5' primer and a J-beta primer mix, a second PCR was run for roughly 6 to 11 cycles. Every molecule of cDNA carried a tag from a template-switch adaptor with 12 random nucleotides. TCRdb reprocessed the 5' RACE reads with MiXCR, giving one entry per CDR3 protein. The top ten clones hold around 13% of a sample with about 1.1 million distinct CDR3 sequences, approximately 38% of them seen once. Study-wide findings and caveats: TCR beta diversity correlated strongly with naive T cell percentage. Older individuals had lower TCR beta diversity per million T cells (the decline was roughly linear).

Sample donors were healthy Caucasian individuals that came from Russia, aged roughly 6 to 100. Remarks on this clonotype: Its matching antigen is unknown.

V was shortened by 3 bases and J by 11 bases, with 23 bases between the two germline ends. Germline-derived CDR1 and CDR2 are SGHRS and YFSETQ. This CDR3 is built from 15 residues. The receptor was derived from a man aged 18 to 30 in good health. Sequencing input: blood. The chain uses TRBV5-1 and TRBJ2-5; the D gene is possibly TRBD1 (5 bases). This chain's CDR3 is CASSSVQGLVNEQYF. The CDR3 DNA reads TGCGCCAGCAGCTCAGTCCAGGGTCTGGTCAATGAGCAGTACTTC.